This TCR beta chain was sequenced for a study of identical twins. Overall study findings and caveats: Within beta out-of-frame sequences, the excess sharing observed between twins was weaker. There were fewer insertions in abundant cord blood beta clonotypes, but memory repertoires showed no such pattern.

TCRdb fed the 5' RACE reads into MiXCR, producing one record per CDR3 protein. The sample holds about 220,000 distinct CDR3 sequences, around 8% seen once. The table lists this clonotype with many counts. The antigen is not known. V dropped 4 bases and J dropped 8 bases, with 18 bases sitting between them. CDR1 is SQVTM, CDR2 ANQGSEA, per germline. The CDR3 is made up of 14 amino acids. The data also belong to a second study, concerning yellow fever vaccine responses in identical twins.

The sequence was obtained from a woman younger than 30 in good health. This sequence joins TRBV29-1 and TRBJ2-1, with D tentatively TRBD1 (5 bases). The specimen sequenced was memory (CD45RO+) T cells sorted from blood. In nucleotides, the CDR3 is TGCAGCGTTGCTATCGGTACAGGCGGCGATGAGCAGTTCTTC. Its translation: CSVAIGTGGDEQFF.